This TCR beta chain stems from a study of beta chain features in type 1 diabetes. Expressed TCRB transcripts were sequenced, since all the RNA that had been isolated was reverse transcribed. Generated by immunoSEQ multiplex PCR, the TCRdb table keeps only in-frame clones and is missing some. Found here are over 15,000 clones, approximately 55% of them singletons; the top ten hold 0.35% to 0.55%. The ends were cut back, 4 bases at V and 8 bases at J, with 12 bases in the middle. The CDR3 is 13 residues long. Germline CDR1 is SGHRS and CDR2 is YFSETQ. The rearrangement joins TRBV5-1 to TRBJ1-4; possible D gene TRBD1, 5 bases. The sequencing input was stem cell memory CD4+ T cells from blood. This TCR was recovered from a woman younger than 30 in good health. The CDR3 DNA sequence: TGCGCCAGCAGCGCGGAGGGACTCGAAAAACTGTTTTTT. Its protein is CASSAEGLEKLFF.